This T cell receptor beta chain is from a study of blood T cell repertoires in COVID-19. Participant age was roughly 18 to 90 years, and participants resided in approximately 24 US areas. CDR3 length equals 14 residues. The germline CDR1 and CDR2 sequences are LNHDA and SQIVND (reference sequence). The ends were cut back, 0 bases at V and 2 bases at J, with 8 bases in the middle. Method: immunoSEQ multiplex PCR; TCRdb's copy keeps in-frame clones and lacks some. The data show 250,000 to 350,000 clones, roughly 86% seen once. The receptor was derived from a woman aged 18-29 years who had recovered from COVID-19. The rearrangement links TRBV19 to TRBJ2-7; D remains unclear. Material: PBMCs or T cells enriched from blood (not recorded which). CDR3 nucleotide sequence: TGTGCCAGTAGTATAGATGTCAGGACCTACGAGCAGTACTTC. Protein sequence: CASSIDVRTYEQYF.